This T cell receptor (beta chain) was recovered during a study of Graves' ophthalmopathy and Graves' hyperthyroidism. This clonotype was observed at least ten times. As the template, RNA transcripts were used to amplify TCR beta CDR3 regions. RT-PCR with HTBI primers came first, then second-round multiplex PCR. TCRdb re-analysed the multiplex PCR reads in MiXCR, keeping a single row per CDR3 protein. The sample shows over a million distinct CDR3 sequences, less than 45% of them seen only once. This CDR3 comprises 13 residues. Trimming cost V 6 bases and J 2 bases, with 13 bases left between them. Germline V gene sequence: CDR1 SQVTM, CDR2 ANQGSEA.

The specimen was peripheral blood or thyroid tissue (not recorded which). This clonotype originated in an adult man with Graves' hyperthyroidism. This chain joins TRBV29-1 and TRBJ1-2, with D maybe TRBD1 (5 bases). Here the CDR3 reads CSVEATVNYGYTF. For the CDR3, the DNA is TGCAGCGTAGAGGCGACAGTAAACTATGGCTACACCTTC.